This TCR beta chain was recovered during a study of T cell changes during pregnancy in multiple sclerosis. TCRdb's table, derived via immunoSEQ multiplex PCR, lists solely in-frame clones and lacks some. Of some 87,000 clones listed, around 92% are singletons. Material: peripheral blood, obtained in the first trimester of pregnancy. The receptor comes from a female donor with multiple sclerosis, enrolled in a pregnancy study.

The CDR3 reads CASSISHFSGANVLTF. CDR3 DNA: TGTGCCAGTAGTATTTCCCACTTCTCTGGGGCCAACGTCCTGACTTTC. This chain joins TRBV19 and TRBJ2-6; D is ambiguous. V lost 3 bases, J lost 0 bases, and 9 bases lay in between. Germline lookup yields CDR1 LNHDA and CDR2 SQIVND (reference sequence). The CDR3 sequence is 16 residues long.